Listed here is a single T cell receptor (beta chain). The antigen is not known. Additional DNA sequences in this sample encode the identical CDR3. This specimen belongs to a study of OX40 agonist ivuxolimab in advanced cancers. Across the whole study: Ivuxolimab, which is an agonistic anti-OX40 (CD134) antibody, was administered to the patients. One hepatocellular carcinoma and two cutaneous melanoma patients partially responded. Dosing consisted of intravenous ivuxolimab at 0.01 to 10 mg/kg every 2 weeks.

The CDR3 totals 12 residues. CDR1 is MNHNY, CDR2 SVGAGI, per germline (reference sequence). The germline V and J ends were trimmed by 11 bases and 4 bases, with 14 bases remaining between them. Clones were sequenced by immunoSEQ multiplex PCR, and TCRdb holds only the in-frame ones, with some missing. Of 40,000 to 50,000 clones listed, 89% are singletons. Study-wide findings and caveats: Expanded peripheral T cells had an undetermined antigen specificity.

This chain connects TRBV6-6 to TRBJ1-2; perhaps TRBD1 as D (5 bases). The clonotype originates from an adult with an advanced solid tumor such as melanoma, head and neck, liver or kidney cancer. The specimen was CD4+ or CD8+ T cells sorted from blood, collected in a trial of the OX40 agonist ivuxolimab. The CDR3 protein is CAGGGVSYGYTF. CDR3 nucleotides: TGTGCCGGGGGGGGAGTCTCCTATGGCTACACCTTC.